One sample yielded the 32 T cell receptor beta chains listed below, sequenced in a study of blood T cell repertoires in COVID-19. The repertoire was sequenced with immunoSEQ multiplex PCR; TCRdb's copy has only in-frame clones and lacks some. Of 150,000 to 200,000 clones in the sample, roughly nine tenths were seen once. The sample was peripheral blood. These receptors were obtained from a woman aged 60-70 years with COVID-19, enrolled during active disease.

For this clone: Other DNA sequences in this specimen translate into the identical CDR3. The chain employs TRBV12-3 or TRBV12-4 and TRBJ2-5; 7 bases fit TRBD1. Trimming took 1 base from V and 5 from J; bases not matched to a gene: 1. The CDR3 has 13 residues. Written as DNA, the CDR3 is TGTGCCAGCAGTTTAGGGACAGGCGAGACCCAGTACTTC. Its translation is CASSLGTGETQYF.

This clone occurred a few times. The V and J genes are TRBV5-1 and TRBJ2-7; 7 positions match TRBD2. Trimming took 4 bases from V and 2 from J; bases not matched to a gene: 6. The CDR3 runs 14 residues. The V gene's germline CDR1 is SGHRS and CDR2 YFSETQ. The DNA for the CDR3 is TGCGCCAGCAGCCTAGGACTAGGGGCCTACGAGCAGTACTTC. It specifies CASSLGLGAYEQYF.

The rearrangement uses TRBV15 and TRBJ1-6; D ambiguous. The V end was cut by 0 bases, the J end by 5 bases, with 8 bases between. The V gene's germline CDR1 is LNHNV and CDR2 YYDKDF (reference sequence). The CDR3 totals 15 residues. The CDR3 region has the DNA TGTGCCACCAGCAGAGATCTCCCGGATAATTCACCCCTCCACTTT. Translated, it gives CATSRDLPDNSPLHF.

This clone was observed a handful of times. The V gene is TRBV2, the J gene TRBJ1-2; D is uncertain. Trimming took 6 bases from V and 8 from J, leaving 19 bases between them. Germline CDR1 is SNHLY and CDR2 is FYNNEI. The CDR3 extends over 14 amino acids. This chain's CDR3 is CASRAGSSSGGYTF. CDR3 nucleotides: TGTGCCAGCAGAGCCGGGTCATCCTCGGGAGGCTACACCTTC.

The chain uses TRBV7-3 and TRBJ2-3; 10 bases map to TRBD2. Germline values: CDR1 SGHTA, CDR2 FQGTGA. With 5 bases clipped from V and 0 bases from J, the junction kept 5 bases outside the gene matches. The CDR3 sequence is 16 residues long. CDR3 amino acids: CASSTQAGGSTDTQYF. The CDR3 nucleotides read TGTGCCAGCAGCACTCAAGCGGGAGGGAGCACAGATACGCAGTATTTT.

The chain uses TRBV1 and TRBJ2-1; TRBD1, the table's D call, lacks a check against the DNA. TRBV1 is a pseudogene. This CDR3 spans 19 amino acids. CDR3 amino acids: CTSSHLSWGMASSYNEQFF. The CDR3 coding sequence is TGCACCAGCAGCCACCTTAGCTGGGGCATGGCGAGCTCCTACAATGAGCAGTTCTTC.

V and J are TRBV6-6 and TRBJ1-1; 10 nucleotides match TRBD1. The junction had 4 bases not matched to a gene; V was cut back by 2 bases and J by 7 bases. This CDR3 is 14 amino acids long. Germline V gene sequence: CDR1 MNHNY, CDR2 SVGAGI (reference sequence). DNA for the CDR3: TGTGCCAGCAGTTACCTCGGGACAGGGGTTGAAGCTTTCTTT. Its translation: CASSYLGTGVEAFF.

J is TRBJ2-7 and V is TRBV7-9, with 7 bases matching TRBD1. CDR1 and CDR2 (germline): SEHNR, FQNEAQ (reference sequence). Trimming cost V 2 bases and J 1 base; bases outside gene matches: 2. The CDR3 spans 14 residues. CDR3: CASSLMGQSYEQYF. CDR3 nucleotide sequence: TGTGCCAGCAGCTTAATGGGACAGTCCTACGAGCAGTACTTC.

CDR3 bases: TGTGCCAGCAGTACGGGATTTGAAGCTTTCTTT. Its translation: CASSTGFEAFF. The chain links TRBV6-2 or TRBV6-3 to TRBJ1-1; unclear D gene. The CDR3 is 11 amino acids. The germline gives CDR1 MNHEY, CDR2 SVGEGT. V was shortened by 5 bases and J by 7 bases, with 8 bases between the two germline ends.

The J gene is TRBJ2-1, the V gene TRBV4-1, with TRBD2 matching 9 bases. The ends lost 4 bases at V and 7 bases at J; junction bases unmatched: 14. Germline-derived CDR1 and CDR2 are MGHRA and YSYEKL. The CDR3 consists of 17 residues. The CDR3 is CASSLAGGSGSLNEQFF. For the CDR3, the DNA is TGCGCCAGCAGCCTCGCGGGTGGTAGCGGGAGTCTGAATGAGCAGTTCTTC.

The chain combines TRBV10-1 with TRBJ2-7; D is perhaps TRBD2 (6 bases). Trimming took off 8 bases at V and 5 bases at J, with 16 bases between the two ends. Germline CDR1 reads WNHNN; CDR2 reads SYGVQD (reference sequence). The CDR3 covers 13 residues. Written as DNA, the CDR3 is TGCGCCAGCCGGAGGGCCGGAGGGGACGAGCAGTACTTC. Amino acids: CASRRAGGDEQYF.

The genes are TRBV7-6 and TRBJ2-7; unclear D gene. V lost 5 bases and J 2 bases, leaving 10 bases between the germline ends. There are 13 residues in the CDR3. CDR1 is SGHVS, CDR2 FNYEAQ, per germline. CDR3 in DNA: TGTGCCAGCAGCCCGAGCCGCACCTACGAGCAGTACTTC. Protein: CASSPSRTYEQYF. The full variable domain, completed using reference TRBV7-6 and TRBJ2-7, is GAGVSQSPRYKVTKRGQDVALRCDPISGHVSLYWYRQALGQGPEFLTYFNYEAQQDKSGLPNDRFSAERPEGSISTLTIQRTEQRDSAMYRCASSPSRTYEQYFGPGTRLTVT.

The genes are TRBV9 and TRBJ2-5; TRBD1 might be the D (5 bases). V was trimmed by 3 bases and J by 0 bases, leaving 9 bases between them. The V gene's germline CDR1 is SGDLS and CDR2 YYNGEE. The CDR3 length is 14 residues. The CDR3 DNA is TGTGCCAGCAGCGGGGGCGTTAACCAAGAGACCCAGTACTTC. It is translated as CASSGGVNQETQYF.

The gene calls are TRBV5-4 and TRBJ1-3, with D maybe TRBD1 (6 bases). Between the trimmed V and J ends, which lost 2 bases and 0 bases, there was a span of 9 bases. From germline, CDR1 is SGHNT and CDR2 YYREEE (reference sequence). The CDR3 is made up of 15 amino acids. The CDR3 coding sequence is TGTGCCAGCAGCTTAGGACAGATCTCTGGAAACACCATATATTTT. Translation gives CASSLGQISGNTIYF.

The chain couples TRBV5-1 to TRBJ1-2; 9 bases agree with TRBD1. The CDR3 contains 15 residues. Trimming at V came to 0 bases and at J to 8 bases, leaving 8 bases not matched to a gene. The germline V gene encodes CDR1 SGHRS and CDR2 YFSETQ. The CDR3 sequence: CASSLELDRGAGYTF. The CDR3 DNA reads TGCGCCAGCAGCTTGGAGTTGGACAGGGGCGCCGGCTACACCTTC.

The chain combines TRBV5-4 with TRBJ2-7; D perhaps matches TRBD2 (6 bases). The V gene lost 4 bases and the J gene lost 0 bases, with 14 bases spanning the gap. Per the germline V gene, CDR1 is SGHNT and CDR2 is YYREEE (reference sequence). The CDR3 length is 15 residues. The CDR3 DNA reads TGTGCCAGCAGCCCGGGGGAGCGGAGCTCCTACGAGCAGTACTTC. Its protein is CASSPGERSSYEQYF. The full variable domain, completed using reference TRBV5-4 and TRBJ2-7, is ETGVTQSPTHLIKTRGQQVTLRCSSQSGHNTVSWYQQALGQGPQFIFQYYREEENGRGNFPPRFSGLQFPNYSSELNVNALELDDSALYLCASSPGERSSYEQYFGPGTRLTVT.

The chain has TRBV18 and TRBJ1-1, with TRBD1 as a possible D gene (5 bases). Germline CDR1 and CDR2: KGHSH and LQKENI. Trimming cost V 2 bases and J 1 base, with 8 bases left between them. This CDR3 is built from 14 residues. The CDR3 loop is CASSPGGWNTEAFF. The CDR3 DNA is TGTGCCAGCTCACCAGGGGGGTGGAACACTGAAGCTTTCTTT.

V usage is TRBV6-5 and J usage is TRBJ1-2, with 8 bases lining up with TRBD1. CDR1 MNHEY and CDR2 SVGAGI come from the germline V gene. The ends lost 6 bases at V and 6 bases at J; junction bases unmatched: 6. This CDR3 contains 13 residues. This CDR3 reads CASRTDRVDGYTF. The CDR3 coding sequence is TGTGCCAGCAGGACGGACAGGGTGGATGGCTACACCTTC.

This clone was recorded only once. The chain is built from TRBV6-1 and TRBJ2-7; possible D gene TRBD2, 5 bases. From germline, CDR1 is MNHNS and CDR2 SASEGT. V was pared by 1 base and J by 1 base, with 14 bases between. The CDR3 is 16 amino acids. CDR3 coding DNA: TGTGCCAGCAGTGAAGGGGTCAGGACGGGGTCCTACGAGCAGTACTTC. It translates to CASSEGVRTGSYEQYF.

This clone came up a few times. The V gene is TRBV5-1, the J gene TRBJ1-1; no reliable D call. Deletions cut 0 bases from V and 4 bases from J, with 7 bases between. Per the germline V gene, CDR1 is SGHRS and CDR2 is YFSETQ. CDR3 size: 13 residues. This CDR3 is CASSLVVGTEAFF. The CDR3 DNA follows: TGCGCCAGCAGCTTGGTAGTCGGCACTGAAGCTTTCTTT.

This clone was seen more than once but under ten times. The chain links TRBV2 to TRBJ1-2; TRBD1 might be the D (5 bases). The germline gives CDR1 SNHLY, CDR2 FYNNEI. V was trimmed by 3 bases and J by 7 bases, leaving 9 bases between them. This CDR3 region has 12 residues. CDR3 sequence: CASSDREGGYTF. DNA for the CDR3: TGTGCCAGCAGTGACAGGGAGGGTGGCTACACCTTC.

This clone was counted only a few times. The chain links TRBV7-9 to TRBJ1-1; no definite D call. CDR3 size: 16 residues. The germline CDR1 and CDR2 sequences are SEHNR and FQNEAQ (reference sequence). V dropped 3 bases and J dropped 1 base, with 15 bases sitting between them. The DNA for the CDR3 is TGTGCCAGCAGCTTTGGCTCGTTAATCCAGAACACTGAAGCTTTCTTT. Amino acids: CASSFGSLIQNTEAFF.

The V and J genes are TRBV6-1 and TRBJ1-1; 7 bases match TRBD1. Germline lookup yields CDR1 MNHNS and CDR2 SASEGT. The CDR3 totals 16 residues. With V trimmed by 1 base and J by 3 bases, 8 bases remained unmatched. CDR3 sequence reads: CASSEVYRGSYTEAFF. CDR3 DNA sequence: TGTGCCAGCAGTGAAGTGTACAGGGGTTCGTACACTGAAGCTTTCTTT.

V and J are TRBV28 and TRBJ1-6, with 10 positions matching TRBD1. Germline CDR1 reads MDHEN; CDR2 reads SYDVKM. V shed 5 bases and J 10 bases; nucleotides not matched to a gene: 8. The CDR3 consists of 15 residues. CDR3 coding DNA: TGTGCCAGCAGTAAACGACAGGGGGCAGGGTCACCCCTCCACTTT. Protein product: CASSKRQGAGSPLHF.

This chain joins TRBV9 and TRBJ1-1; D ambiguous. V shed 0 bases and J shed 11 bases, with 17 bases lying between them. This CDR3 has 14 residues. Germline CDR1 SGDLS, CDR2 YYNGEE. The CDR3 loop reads CASSVGGLNRPAFF. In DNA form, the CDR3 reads TGTGCCAGCAGCGTAGGAGGCCTCAACCGCCCCGCTTTCTTT.

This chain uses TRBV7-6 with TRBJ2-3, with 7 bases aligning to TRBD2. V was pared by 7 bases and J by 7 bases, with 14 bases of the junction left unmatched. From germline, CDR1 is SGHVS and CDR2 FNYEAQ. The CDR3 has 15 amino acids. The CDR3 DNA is TGTGCCAGCATCCAACGGGCGGGAGAATTAAATACGCAGTATTTT. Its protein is CASIQRAGELNTQYF. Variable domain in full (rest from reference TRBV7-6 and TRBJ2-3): GAGVSQSPRYKVTKRGQDVALRCDPISGHVSLYWYRQALGQGPEFLTYFNYEAQQDKSGLPNDRFSAERPEGSISTLTIQRTEQRDSAMYRCASIQRAGELNTQYFGPGTRLTVL.

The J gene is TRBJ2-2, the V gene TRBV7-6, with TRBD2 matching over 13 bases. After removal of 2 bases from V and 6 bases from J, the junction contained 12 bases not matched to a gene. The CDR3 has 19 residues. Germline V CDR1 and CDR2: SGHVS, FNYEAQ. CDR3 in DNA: TGTGCCAGCAGCTTAACCCCACATCGGACTAGCGGGAGCCCCGGGGAGCTGTTTTTT. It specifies CASSLTPHRTSGSPGELFF. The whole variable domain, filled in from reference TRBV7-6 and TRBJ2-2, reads GAGVSQSPRYKVTKRGQDVALRCDPISGHVSLYWYRQALGQGPEFLTYFNYEAQQDKSGLPNDRFSAERPEGSISTLTIQRTEQRDSAMYRCASSLTPHRTSGSPGELFFGEGSRLTVL.

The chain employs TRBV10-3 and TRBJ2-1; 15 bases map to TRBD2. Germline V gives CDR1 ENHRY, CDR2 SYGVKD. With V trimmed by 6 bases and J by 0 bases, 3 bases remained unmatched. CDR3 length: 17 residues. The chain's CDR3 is CAIRGTSGRSSYNEQFF. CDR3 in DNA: TGTGCCATCAGAGGGACTAGCGGGAGGAGCTCCTACAATGAGCAGTTCTTC.

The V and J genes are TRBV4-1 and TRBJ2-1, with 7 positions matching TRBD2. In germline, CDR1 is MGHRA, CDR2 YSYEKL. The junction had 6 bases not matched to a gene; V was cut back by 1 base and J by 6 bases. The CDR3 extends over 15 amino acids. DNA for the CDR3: TGCGCCAGCAGCCAAGGGGGAGGGAGTGGCAATGAGCAGTTCTTC. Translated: CASSQGGGSGNEQFF.

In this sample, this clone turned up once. CDR3 bases: TGTGCCAGCAGTCTCGGCGGGGTGGGACGTGAAAAACTGTTTTTT. It translates to CASSLGGVGREKLFF. V and J are TRBV6-5 and TRBJ1-4; the D gene is possibly TRBD1 (5 bases). Germline values: CDR1 MNHEY, CDR2 SVGAGI. This CDR3 spans 15 amino acids. Trimming removed 5 bases at V and 7 bases at J, with 17 bases between.

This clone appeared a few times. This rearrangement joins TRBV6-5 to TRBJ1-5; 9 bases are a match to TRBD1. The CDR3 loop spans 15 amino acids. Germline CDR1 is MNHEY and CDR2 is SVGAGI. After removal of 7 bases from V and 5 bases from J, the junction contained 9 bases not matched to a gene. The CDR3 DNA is TGTGCCAGCACTTCACAGGGGGCTCGGGATCAGCCCCAGCATTTT. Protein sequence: CASTSQGARDQPQHF.

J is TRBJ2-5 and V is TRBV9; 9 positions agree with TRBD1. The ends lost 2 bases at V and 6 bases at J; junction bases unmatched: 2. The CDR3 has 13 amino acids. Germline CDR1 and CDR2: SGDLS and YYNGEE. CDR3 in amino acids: CASSVGQGQTQYF. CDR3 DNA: TGTGCCAGCAGCGTCGGACAGGGGCAGACCCAGTACTTC.